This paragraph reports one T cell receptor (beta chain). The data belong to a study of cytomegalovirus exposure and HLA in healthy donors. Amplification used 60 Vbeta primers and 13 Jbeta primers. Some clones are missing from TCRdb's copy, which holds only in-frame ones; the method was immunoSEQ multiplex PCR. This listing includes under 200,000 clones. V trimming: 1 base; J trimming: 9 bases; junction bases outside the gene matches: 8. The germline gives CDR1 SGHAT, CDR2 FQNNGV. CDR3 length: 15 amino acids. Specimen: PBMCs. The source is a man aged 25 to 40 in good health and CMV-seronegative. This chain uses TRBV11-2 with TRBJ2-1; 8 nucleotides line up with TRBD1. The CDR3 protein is CASSLGRGLVGEQFF. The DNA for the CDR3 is TGTGCCAGCAGCTTAGGCAGGGGGCTTGTTGGTGAGCAGTTCTTC.